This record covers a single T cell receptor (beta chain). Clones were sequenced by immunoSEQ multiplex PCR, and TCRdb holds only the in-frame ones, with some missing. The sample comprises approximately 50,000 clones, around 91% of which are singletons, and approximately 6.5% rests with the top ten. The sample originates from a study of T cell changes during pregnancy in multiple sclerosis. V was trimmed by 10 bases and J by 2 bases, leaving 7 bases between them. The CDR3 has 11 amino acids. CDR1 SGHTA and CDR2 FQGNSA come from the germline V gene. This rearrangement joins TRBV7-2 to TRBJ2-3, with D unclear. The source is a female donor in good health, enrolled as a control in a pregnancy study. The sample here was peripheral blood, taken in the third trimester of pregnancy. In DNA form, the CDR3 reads TGTGCCATATTTTACACAGATACGCAGTATTTT. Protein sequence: CAIFYTDTQYF.